This TCR beta chain is from a study of cytomegalovirus exposure and HLA in healthy donors. General study results and limits: Productive status was seen about 90% or about 30% of the time for most TCR beta V segments in an earlier analysis.

This clone was picked up one time. The antigen remains undetermined. The PCR had 60 Vbeta and 13 Jbeta primers. Produced via immunoSEQ multiplex PCR; TCRdb's table is partial and in-frame only. Among approximately 100,000 clones listed, roughly 79% were seen once. Trimming shortened V by 0 bases and J by 4 bases, and 12 bases separated the two germline ends. The CDR3 is made up of 16 amino acids. Germline CDR1 reads LNHNV; CDR2 reads YYDKDF (reference sequence). Input material: PBMCs. The receptor comes from a man aged 45-65 years in good health and CMV-seropositive. The chain couples TRBV15 to TRBJ2-2, with D perhaps TRBD1 (6 bases). In DNA form, the CDR3 reads TGTGCCACCAGCAGAGATCCCAGGGGACGCACCGGGGAGCTGTTTTTT. Protein product: CATSRDPRGRTGELFF.